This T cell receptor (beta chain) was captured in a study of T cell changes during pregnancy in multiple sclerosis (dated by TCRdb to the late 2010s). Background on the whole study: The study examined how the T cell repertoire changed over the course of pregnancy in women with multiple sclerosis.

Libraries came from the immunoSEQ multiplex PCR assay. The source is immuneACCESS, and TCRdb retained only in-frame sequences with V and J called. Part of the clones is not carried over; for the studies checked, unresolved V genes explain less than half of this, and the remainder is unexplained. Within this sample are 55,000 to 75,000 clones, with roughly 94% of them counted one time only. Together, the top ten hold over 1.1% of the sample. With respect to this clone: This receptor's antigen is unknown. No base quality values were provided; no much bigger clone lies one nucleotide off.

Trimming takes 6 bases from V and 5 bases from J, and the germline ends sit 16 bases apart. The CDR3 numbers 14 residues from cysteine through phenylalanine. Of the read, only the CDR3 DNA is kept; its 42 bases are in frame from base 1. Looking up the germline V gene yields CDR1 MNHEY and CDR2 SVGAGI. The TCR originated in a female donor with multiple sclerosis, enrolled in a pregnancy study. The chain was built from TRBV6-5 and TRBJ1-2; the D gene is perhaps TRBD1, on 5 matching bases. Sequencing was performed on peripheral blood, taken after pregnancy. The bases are TGTGCCAGCAGAGGTCCCAGGGATTATTATGGCTACACCTTC. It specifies CASRGPRDYYGYTF.